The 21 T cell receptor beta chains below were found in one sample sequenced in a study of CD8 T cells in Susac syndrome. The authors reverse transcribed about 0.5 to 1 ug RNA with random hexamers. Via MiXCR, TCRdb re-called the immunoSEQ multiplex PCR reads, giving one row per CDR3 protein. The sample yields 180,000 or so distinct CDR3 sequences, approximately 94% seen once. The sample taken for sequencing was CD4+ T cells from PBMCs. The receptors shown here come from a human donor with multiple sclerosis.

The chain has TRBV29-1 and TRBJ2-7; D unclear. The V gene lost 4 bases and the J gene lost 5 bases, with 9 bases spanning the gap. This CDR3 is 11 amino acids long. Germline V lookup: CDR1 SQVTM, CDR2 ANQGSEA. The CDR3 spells CSVARYDEQYF. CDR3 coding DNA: TGCAGCGTTGCTCGGTACGACGAGCAGTACTTC.

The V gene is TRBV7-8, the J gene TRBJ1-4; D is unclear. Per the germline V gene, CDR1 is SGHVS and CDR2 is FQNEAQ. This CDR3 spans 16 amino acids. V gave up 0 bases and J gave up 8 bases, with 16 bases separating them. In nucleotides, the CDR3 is TGTGCCAGCAGCTTAGCCACCTTAGACTTCAAGGAAAAACTGTTTTTT. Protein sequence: CASSLATLDFKEKLFF.

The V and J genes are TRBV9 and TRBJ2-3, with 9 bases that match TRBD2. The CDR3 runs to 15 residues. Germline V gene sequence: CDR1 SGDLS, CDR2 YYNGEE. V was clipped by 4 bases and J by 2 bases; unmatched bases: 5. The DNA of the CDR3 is TGTGCCAGCAGCTTCAGCGGGGGGACCACAGATACGCAGTATTTT. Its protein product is CASSFSGGTTDTQYF.

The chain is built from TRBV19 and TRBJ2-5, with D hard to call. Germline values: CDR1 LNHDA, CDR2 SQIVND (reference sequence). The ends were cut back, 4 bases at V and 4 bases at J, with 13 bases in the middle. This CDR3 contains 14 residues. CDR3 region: CASSTRSRTETQYF. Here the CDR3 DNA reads TGTGCCAGTAGTACCAGGAGCAGGACAGAGACCCAGTACTTC.

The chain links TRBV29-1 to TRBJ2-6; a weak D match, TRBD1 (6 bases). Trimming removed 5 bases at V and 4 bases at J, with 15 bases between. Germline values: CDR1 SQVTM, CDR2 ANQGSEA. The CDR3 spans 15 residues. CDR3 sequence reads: CSVLYRDPGANVLTF. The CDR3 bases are TGCAGCGTTTTATACAGGGATCCGGGGGCCAACGTCCTGACTTTC.

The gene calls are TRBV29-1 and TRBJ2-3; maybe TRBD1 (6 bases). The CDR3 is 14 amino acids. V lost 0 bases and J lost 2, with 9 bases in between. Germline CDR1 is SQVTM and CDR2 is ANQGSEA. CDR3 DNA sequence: TGCAGCGTTGAAGAGGGGGCAGTCACAGATACGCAGTATTTT. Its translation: CSVEEGAVTDTQYF.

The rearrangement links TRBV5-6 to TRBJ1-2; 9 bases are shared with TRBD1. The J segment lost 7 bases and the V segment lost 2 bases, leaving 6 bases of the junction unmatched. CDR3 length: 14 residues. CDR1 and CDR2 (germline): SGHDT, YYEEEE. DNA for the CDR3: TGTGCCAGCAGCTTCTCGGACAGGGGATCTGGCTACACCTTC. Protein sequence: CASSFSDRGSGYTF.

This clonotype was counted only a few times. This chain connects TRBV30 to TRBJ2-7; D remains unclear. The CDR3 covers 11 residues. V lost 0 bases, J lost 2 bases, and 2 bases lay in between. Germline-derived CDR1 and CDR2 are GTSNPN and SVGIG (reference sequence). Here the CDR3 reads CAWSVTYEQYF. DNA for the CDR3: TGTGCCTGGAGTGTCACCTACGAGCAGTACTTC.

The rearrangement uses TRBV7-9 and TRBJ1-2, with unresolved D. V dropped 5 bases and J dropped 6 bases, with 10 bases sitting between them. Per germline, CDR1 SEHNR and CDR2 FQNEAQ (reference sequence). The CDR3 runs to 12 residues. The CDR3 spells CASSPDLDGYTF. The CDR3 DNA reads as TGTGCCAGCAGCCCAGACCTTGATGGCTACACCTTC. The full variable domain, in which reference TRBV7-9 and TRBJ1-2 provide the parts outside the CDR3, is DTGVSQNPRHKITKRGQNVTFRCDPISEHNRLYWYRQTLGQGPEFLTYFQNEAQLEKSRLLSDRFSAERPKGSFSTLEIQRTEQGDSAMYLCASSPDLDGYTFGSGTRLTVV.

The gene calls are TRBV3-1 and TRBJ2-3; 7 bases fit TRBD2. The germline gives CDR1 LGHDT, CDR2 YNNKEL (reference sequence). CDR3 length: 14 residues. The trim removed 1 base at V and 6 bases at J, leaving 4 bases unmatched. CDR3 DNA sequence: TGTGCCAGCAGCCAAGGAAACGGGAGGGATACGCAGTATTTT. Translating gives CASSQGNGRDTQYF.

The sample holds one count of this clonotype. The CDR3 nucleotides read TGTGCCAGCAGTCCACAGGGGGCGAAGGACACCGGGGAGCTGTTTTTT. This translates into CASSPQGAKDTGELFF. The chain uses TRBV2 and TRBJ2-2; TRBD1 aligns across 9 bases. There are 16 residues in the CDR3. Germline loops: CDR1 SNHLY, CDR2 FYNNEI. V lost 5 bases, J lost 3 bases, and 7 bases stayed unmatched.

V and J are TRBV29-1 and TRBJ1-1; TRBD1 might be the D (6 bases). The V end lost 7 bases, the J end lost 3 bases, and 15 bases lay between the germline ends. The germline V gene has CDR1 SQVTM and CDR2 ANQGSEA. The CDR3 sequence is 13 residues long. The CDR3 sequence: CSAGRGGDTEAFF. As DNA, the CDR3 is TGCAGCGCCGGAAGGGGGGGGGACACTGAAGCTTTCTTT.

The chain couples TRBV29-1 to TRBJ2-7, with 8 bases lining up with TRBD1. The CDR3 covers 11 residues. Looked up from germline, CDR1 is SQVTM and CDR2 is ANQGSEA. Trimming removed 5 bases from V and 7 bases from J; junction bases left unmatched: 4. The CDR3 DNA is TGCAGCGTTAAGACAGGGGATGAGCAGTACTTC. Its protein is CSVKTGDEQYF.

CDR3 nucleotides: TGTGCCAGCAGACCCGCCGGACTAGGGAACACCGGGGAGCTGTTTTTT. Translating gives CASRPAGLGNTGELFF. The V call is TRBV7-2, the J call TRBJ2-2; 7 bases are shared with TRBD2. Germline V lookup: CDR1 SGHTA, CDR2 FQGNSA. The CDR3 loop spans 16 amino acids. With 6 bases clipped from V and 1 base from J, the junction kept 8 bases outside the gene matches. The full variable domain, its missing parts supplied by reference TRBV7-2 and TRBJ2-2, is GAGVSQSPSNKVTEKGKDVELRCDPISGHTALYWYRQSLGQGLEFLIYFQGNSAPDKSGLPSDRFSAERTGGSVSTLTIQRTQQEDSAVYLCASRPAGLGNTGELFFGEGSRLTVL.

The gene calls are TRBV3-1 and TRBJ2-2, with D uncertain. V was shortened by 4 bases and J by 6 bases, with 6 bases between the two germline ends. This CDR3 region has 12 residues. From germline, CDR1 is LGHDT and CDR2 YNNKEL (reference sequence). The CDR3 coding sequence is TGTGCCAGCAGCCTACCTCCCGGGGAGCTGTTTTTT. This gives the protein CASSLPPGELFF.

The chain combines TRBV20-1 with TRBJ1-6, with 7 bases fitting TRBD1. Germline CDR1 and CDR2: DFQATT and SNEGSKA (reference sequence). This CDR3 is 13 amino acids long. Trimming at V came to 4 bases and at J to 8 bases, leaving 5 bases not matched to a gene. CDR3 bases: TGCAGTGCTAAGACAGGGCTCGATTCACCCCTCCACTTT. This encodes CSAKTGLDSPLHF.

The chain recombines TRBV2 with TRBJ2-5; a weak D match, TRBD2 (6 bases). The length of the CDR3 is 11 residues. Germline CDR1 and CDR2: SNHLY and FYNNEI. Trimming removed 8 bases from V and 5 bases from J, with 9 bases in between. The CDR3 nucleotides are TGTGCCAGCGGGAGGTCGGAGACCCAGTACTTC. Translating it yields CASGRSETQYF.

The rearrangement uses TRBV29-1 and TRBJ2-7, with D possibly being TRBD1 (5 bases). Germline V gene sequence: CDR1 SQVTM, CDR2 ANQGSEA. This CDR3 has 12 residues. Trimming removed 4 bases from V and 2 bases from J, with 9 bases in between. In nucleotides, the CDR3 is TGCAGCGTTGGAGACAGACCCTACGAGCAGTACTTC. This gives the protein CSVGDRPYEQYF.

In nucleotides, the CDR3 is TGTGCCAGCAGTCCCCGGGACAATTATGGCTACACCTTC. Residues: CASSPRDNYGYTF. The chain recombines TRBV6-6 with TRBJ1-2; TRBD1 might be the D (6 bases). Germline V lookup: CDR1 MNHNY, CDR2 SVGAGI (reference sequence). Trimming left V 5 bases short and J 5 bases short, with 12 bases between. The CDR3 is 13 amino acids.

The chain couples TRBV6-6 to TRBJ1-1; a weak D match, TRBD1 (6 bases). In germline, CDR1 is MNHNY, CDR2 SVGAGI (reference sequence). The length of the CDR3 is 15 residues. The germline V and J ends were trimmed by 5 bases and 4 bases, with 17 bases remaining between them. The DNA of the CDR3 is TGTGCCAGCAGTGGGCGGGAGGGGGAGAGCACTGAAGCTTTCTTT. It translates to CASSGREGESTEAFF.

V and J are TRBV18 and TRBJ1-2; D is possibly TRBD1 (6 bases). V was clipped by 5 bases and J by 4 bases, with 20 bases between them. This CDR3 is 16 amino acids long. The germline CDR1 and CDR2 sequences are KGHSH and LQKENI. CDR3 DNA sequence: TGTGCCAGCTCAGGGGGCCACGGAAAGGAGGGCTATGGCTACACCTTC. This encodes CASSGGHGKEGYGYTF.